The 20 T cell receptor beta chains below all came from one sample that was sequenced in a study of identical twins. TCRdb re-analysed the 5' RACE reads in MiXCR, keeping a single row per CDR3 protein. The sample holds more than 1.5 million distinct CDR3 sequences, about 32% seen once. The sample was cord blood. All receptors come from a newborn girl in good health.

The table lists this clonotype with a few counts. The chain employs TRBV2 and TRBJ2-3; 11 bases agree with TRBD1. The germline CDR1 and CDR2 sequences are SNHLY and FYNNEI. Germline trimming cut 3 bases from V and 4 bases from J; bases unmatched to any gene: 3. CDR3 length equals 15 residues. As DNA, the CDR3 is TGTGCCAGCAGTGATGCGGGACAGGGGGCAGATACGCAGTATTTT. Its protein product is CASSDAGQGADTQYF.

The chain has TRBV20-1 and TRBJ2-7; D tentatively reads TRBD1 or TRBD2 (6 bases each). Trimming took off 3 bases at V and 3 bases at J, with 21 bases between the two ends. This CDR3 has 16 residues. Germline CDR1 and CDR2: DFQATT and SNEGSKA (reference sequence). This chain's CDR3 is CSASPAGGGLRYEQYF. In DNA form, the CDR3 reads TGCAGTGCTAGTCCCGCCGGAGGGGGTCTGCGCTACGAGCAGTACTTC.

In DNA, the CDR3 is TGCAGTGCTAGAGTACCGGGGAGTGAGACCCAGTACTTC. Its translation: CSARVPGSETQYF. The chain combines TRBV20-1 with TRBJ2-5, with D possibly TRBD2 on 5 matching bases. Germline CDR1 reads DFQATT; CDR2 reads SNEGSKA (reference sequence). Deletions cut 1 base from V and 5 bases from J, with 11 bases between. The CDR3 runs 13 residues.

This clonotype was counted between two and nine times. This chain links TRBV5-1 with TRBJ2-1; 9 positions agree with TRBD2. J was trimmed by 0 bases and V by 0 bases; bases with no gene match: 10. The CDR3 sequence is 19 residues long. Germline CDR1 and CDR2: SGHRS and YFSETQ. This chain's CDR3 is CASSLGGSGGISSYNEQFF. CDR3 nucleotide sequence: TGCGCCAGCAGCTTGGGCGGTAGCGGGGGTATAAGCTCCTACAATGAGCAGTTCTTC.

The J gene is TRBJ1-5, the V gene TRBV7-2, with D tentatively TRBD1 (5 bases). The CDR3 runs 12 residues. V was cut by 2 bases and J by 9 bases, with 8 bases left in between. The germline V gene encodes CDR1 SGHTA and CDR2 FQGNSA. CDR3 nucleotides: TGTGCCAGCAGCTTATATGGGGGGCCCCAGCATTTT. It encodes CASSLYGGPQHF.

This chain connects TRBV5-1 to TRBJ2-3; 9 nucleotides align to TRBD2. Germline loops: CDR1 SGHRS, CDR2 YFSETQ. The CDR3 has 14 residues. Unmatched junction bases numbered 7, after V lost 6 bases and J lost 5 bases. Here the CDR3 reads CASKGSGGVDTQYF. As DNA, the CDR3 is TGCGCCAGCAAGGGTAGCGGGGGAGTAGATACGCAGTATTTT. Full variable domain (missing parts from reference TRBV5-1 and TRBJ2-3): KAGVTQTPRYLIKTRGQQVTLSCSPISGHRSVSWYQQTPGQGLQFLFEYFSETQRNKGNFPGRFSGRQFSNSRSEMNVSTLELGDSALYLCASKGSGGVDTQYFGPGTRLTVL.

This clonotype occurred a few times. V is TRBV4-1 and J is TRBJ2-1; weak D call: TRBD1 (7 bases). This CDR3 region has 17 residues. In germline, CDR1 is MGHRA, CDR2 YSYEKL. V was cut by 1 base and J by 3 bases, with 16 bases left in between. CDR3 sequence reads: CASSQGDREVDYNEQFF. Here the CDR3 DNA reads TGCGCCAGCAGCCAAGGCGACAGGGAGGTCGACTACAATGAGCAGTTCTTC.

CDR3 in DNA: TGTGCCAGCTCACCGCGGACTAGTCAGGAGCAGTACTTC. Protein: CASSPRTSQEQYF. The V gene is TRBV18, the J gene TRBJ2-7, with 7 nucleotides matching TRBD2. Germline loops: CDR1 KGHSH, CDR2 LQKENI. There are 13 residues in the CDR3. J was trimmed by 7 bases and V by 3 bases; bases with no gene match: 6.

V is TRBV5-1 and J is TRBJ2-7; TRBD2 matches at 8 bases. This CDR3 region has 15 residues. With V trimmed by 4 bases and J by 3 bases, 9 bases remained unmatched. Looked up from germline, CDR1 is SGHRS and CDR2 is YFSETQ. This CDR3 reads CASSPGTRSLYEQYF. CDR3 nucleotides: TGCGCCAGCAGCCCAGGGACTAGAAGCCTCTACGAGCAGTACTTC. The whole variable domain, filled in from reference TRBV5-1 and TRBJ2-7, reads KAGVTQTPRYLIKTRGQQVTLSCSPISGHRSVSWYQQTPGQGLQFLFEYFSETQRNKGNFPGRFSGRQFSNSRSEMNVSTLELGDSALYLCASSPGTRSLYEQYFGPGTRLTVT.

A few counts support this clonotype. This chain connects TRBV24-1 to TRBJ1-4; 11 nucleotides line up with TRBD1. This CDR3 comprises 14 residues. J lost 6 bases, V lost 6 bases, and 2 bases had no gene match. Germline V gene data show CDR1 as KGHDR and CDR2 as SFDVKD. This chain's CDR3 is CATSRTGGDEKLFF. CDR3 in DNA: TGTGCCACCAGTCGGACAGGGGGCGATGAAAAACTGTTTTTT.

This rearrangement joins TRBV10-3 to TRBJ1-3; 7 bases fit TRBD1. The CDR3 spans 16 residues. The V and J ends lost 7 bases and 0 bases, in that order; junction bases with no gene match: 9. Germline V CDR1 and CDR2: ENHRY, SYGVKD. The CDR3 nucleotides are TGTGCCATCACCGATATACAGGGGAGCTCTGGAAACACCATATATTTT. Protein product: CAITDIQGSSGNTIYF.

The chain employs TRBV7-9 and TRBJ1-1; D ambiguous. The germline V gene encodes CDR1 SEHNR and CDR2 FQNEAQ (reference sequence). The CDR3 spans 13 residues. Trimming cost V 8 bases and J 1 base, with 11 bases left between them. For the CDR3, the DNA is TGTGCCAGCGGCATCGTCGCGAACACTGAAGCTTTCTTT. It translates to CASGIVANTEAFF.

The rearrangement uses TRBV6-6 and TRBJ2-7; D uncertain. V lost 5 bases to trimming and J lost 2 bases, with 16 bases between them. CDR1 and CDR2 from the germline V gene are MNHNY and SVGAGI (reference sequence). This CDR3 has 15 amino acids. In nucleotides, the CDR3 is TGTGCCAGCAGTACCCACCCGACTGGCCCCTACGAGCAGTACTTC. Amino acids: CASSTHPTGPYEQYF.

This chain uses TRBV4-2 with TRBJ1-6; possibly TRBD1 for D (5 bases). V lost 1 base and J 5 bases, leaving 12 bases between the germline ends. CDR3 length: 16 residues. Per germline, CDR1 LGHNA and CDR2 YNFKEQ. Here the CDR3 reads CASSQGHGGDNSPLHF. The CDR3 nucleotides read TGTGCCAGCAGCCAAGGGCACGGGGGGGATAATTCACCCCTCCACTTT.

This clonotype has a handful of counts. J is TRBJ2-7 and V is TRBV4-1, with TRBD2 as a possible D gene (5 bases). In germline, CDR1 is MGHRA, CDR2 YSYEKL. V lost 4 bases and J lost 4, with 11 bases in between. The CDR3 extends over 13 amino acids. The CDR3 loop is CASSPYGGYEQYF. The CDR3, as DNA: TGCGCCAGCAGCCCTTATGGAGGTTACGAGCAGTACTTC.

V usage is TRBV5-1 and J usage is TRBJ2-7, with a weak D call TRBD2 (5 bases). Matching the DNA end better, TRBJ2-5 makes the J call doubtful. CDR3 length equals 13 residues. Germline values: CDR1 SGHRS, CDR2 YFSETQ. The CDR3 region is CASSLTRVETQYF. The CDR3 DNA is TGCGCCAGCAGCTTGACTAGGGTGGAGACCCAGTACTTC.

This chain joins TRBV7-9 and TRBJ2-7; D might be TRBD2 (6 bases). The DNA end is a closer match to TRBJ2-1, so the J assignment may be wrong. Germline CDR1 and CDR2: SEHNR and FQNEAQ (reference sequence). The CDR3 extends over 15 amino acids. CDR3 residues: CASSSGRLRGYEQFF. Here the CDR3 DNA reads TGTGCCAGCAGCTCGGGACGGCTCCGGGGGTACGAGCAGTTCTTC.

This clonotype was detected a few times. In DNA form, the CDR3 reads TGTGCCACCCGACAGGGGACCTACAATGAGCAGTTCTTC. Amino acid sequence: CATRQGTYNEQFF. The chain links TRBV24-1 to TRBJ2-1; 8 bases map to TRBD1. The germline CDR1 and CDR2 sequences are KGHDR and SFDVKD. V was pared by 9 bases and J by 2 bases, with 2 bases of the junction left unmatched. The CDR3 extends over 13 amino acids.

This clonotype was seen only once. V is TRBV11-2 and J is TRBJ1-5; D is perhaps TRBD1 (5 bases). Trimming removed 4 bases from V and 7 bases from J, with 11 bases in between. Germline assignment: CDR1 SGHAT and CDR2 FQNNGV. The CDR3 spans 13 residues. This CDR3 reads CASSSARGQPQHF. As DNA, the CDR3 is TGTGCCAGCAGCTCAGCTAGGGGACAGCCCCAGCATTTT.

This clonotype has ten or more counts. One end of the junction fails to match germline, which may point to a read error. The CDR3 nucleotides are TGTGCCAGCAGCTTAGGGGGGAGCACTGAAGCTTTCTTT. Amino acids: CASSLGGSTEAFF. This sequence joins TRBV5-1 and TRBJ1-1; possible D gene TRBD1, 6 bases. Germline CDR1 SGHRS, CDR2 YFSETQ. The CDR3 loop spans 13 amino acids.